Listed below are T cell receptor beta chains from one sample, sequenced in a study of early T cells in non-severe SARS-CoV-2 infection. TCRdb reprocessed the 5' RACE reads via MiXCR and lists one record per CDR3 protein. The sample shows about 83,000 distinct CDR3 sequences, around 13% of them seen only once. Sequenced input: whole blood. These TCRs come from an adult who was a healthcare worker with PCR-confirmed SARS-CoV-2 infection or an uninfected control (not recorded which). Each CDR3 is given with its conserved first and last residue. The order of the fields is J gene, D gene, V gene, CDR3 protein. D genes are given only for firm matches.

TRBJ1-4 - TRBV6-1 CASSEGPWGEKLFF
TRBJ2-5 - TRBV2 CASSEGTLETQYF
TRBJ2-5 - TRBV5-1 CASSAHQETQYF
TRBJ1-1 TRBD1 TRBV18 CASSSGQGRITEAFF
TRBJ2-2 - TRBV9 CASSVLPGELFF
TRBJ1-1 TRBD1 TRBV6-1 CASSGAGGIMNTEAFF
TRBJ1-2 - TRBV7-9 CASSFLGGAHGYTF
TRBJ1-1 - TRBV10-1 CASSPTKNMNTEAFF
TRBJ2-1 TRBD1 TRBV10-3 CAVGQDPYNEQFF
TRBJ1-6 TRBD1 TRBV6-6 CASRTGQGVNSPLHF
TRBJ2-1 - TRBV11-3 CASSTTTNNEQFF
TRBJ2-2 - TRBV14 CASSQDLGGFTGELFF
TRBJ2-2 - TRBV30 CAQDRSNTGELFF
TRBJ1-1 - TRBV29-1 CSVEGSGVGAEAFF
TRBJ2-2 - TRBV7-2 CASSYEELGELFF
TRBJ1-1 - TRBV11-2 CASSLGGVWGTEAFF
TRBJ1-2 TRBD1 TRBV4-2 CASSQGDRDLTYGYTF
TRBJ1-1 - TRBV10-2 CASSDGPGGRYTEAFF
TRBJ2-5 TRBD2 TRBV9 CASSATSEATQYF
TRBJ1-1 - TRBV11-2 CASSSENTEAFF
TRBJ2-5 - TRBV20-1 CSARAPEETQYF
TRBJ1-6 TRBD1 TRBV3-1 CASSRGGTGAGPLHF
TRBJ2-7 - TRBV11-2 CASSLFHRHEQYF
TRBJ1-6 - TRBV20-1 CSARDQLLDSPLHF
TRBJ2-5 TRBD1 TRBV5-8 CASSPPPGQGVETQYF
TRBJ2-1 - TRBV20-1 CSARGQFYNEQFF
TRBJ1-5 - TRBV6-6 CASSYPGGAGSNQPQHF
TRBJ1-6 - TRBV10-1 CASSESTVRSPLHF
TRBJ1-6 - TRBV14 CASSVQSSYNSPLHF
TRBJ1-1 - TRBV5-1 CASSLLGHLNTEAFF
TRBJ1-1 - TRBV20-1 CSARDWVGQVNTEAFF
TRBJ1-1 - TRBV20-1 CSARDRRRGGNTEAFF
TRBJ2-1 TRBD1 TRBV28 CASSLGMGQVNNEQFF
TRBJ2-2 TRBD1 TRBV20-1 CSARSPGQGATGELFF
TRBJ2-1 - TRBV11-2 CASSLEANEQFF
TRBJ2-2 - TRBV5-4 CASRGDTNTGELFF
TRBJ1-1 - TRBV27 CASSYHRVTMNTEAFF
TRBJ2-7 - TRBV7-9 CASSFGSWGVYEQYF
TRBJ2-1 TRBD2 TRBV20-1 CSARESPTSGGHNEQFF
TRBJ1-1 TRBD1 TRBV5-1 CASSYNRGSTMNTEAFF
TRBJ2-2 - TRBV7-9 CARGGGVGTGELFF
TRBJ2-7 - TRBV11-1 CASSLVDNYEQYF
TRBJ2-1 - TRBV2 CASHRDAPHEQFF
TRBJ2-1 TRBD1 TRBV2 CASREITGTGGADEQFF
TRBJ2-3 - TRBV20-1 CSASQLVLDTQYF
TRBJ1-1 - TRBV3-1 CASSQDTRRAFF
TRBJ2-1 - TRBV6-4 CASSDGESNEQFF
TRBJ1-1 TRBD1 TRBV7-2 CASSFRGETEAFF
TRBJ2-3 TRBD2 TRBV3-1 CASSQDPARGDPTDTQYF
TRBJ2-7 TRBD1 TRBV6-5 CASSRTGDRYEQYF
TRBJ1-3 - TRBV27 CASSPSSILGNTIYF
TRBJ1-6 - TRBV20-1 CSARDTDHNSPLHF
TRBJ1-1 - TRBV7-2 CASSLELGTEAFF
TRBJ1-1 - TRBV5-4 CASSPGVTGRNTEAFF
TRBJ2-5 - TRBV27 CASSSPSRQETQYF
TRBJ2-4 - TRBV7-9 CASSLEGLAKNIQYF